This entry describes one T cell receptor beta chain. Only in-frame clones appear in the TCRdb table, and some are missing; sequencing was by immunoSEQ multiplex PCR. The table has approximately 150,000 clones, roughly four fifths seen once; the top ten hold approximately 2.4%. Cohorts were assigned according to the clinical history that participants reported. This entry comes from a study of blood T cell repertoires in COVID-19. After removal of 0 bases from V and 9 bases from J, the junction contained 3 bases not matched to a gene. CDR3 length equals 14 residues. Germline assignment: CDR1 SGHDT and CDR2 YYEEEE.

This TCR derives from a man aged 35 to 55 with acute COVID-19. V and J are TRBV5-6 and TRBJ1-6; 7 bases agree with TRBD1. Material: PBMCs or T cells enriched from blood (not recorded which). CDR3 sequence reads: CASSLGGDSSPLHF. The CDR3 DNA follows: TGTGCCAGCAGCTTGGGAGGGGACAGTTCACCCCTCCACTTT.